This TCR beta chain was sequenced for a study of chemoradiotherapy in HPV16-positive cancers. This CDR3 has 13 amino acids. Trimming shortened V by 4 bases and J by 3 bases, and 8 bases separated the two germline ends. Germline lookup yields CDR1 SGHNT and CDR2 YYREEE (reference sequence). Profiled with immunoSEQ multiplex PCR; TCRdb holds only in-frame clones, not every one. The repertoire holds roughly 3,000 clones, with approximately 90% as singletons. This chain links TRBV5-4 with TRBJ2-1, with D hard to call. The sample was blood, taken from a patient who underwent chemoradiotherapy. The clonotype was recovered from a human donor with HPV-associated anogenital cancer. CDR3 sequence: CASSLQNYNEQFF. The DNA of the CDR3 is TGTGCCAGCAGCCTCCAGAACTACAATGAGCAGTTCTTC.